This record covers a single T cell receptor (beta chain). What it binds is not known. This sample was included in a study of cytomegalovirus exposure and HLA in healthy donors. Study-level findings and limits: A list of approximately 160 TCR beta chains associated with cytomegalovirus was given. In a later analysis, at a false discovery rate of 0.05, fewer than 20,000 TCR beta sequences matched HLA alleles.

Amplification used 60 Vbeta primers and 13 Jbeta primers. Sequencing used immunoSEQ multiplex PCR; TCRdb keeps in-frame clones, though not all of them. Of around 150,000 clones in the sample, more than 70% were seen once. Sequenced: PBMCs. This TCR came from a woman between 45 and 65 years old in good health and CMV-seronegative.

The CDR3 DNA follows: TGTGCCAGCAGGATTGACAGGGGTGGCTACACCTTC. It translates to CASRIDRGGYTF. V is TRBV6-5 and J is TRBJ1-2; TRBD1 matches at 8 bases. The CDR3 loop spans 12 amino acids. J lost 7 bases, V lost 6 bases, and 4 bases had no gene match. The germline V gene encodes CDR1 MNHEY and CDR2 SVGAGI.